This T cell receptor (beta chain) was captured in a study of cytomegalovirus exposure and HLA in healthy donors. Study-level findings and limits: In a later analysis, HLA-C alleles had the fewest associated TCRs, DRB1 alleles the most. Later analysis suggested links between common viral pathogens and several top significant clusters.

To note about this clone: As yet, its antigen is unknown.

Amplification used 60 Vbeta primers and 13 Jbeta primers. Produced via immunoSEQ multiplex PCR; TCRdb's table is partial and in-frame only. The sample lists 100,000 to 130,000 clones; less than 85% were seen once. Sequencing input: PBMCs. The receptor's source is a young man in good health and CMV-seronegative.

The CDR3 protein is CASSYSWTADTEAFF. The CDR3 DNA reads TGTGCCAGCAGTTACTCGTGGACAGCCGACACTGAAGCTTTCTTT. The chain is built from TRBV6-5 and TRBJ1-1, with a weak D call TRBD1 (6 bases). V shed 0 bases and J shed 3 bases, with 11 bases lying between them. Per the germline V gene, CDR1 is MNHEY and CDR2 is SVGAGI. There are 15 residues in the CDR3.